This T cell receptor beta chain comes out of a study of blood T cell repertoires in COVID-19 (dated by TCRdb to 2019 to 2021). A note on the overall study: The collaborator samples originated in the United States, Italy and Spain and spanned the acute and convalescent phases of COVID-19. Nearly every sample came with metadata listing a de-identified subject ID, COVID-19 status, age in years and sex. HLA class I and class II types, where available, came from metadata supplied by the sample provider rather than from assay-based typing. Samples were obtained from the ongoing ImmuneRACE study (first 160 participants) and from over a thousand subjects provided by 6 global collaborators. Deeply sampled blood TCRbeta repertoires from subjects exposed to, actively infected with, or recovered from COVID-19 were included in the dataset. The prospective study material was composed of cDNA or gDNA derived from T cells, B-cell-depleted T cells, or PBMCs. A freely available public database, intended as a resource for researchers studying the immune response to SARS-CoV-2, is where the repertoires were released. Broader findings and caveats from the paper: The amount of clinical and demographic metadata varied by source and participant and was provided uncurated.

Collaborating institutions collected whole blood in K2EDTA tubes following their own protocols. For TCRbeta analysis, collaborators shipped samples in one of three forms: frozen whole blood, isolated PBMCs, or DNA extracted from either of those sample types. As regards this clone: Which antigen it targets is not known. There are no base qualities to consult, and no much larger clone falls within one base.

CDR1 is given as SGHTA and CDR2 as FQGTGA, both from the germline V gene. The CDR3 contains 15 residues, cysteine and phenylalanine counted. CDR3 DNA is the only sequence kept; it has 45 bases, read in frame from the first base. V and J are trimmed by 3 bases and 4 bases, and the gene matches miss 6 bases of the junction. The immunoSEQ Assay, a bias-controlled multiplex PCR, was used to amplify TCRbeta CDR3 regions from genomic DNA. The authors' pipeline ran thus. The number of nucleated cells in each sample was estimated by amplification of reference gene primers within the assay. To quantify the absolute abundance of each unique TCRbeta CDR3 rearrangement, sequence reads were collapsed and filtered. For each sample, productive Simpson clonality was calculated as the square root of Simpson's diversity index across productive rearrangements. TCRdb stores this immuneACCESS table with in-frame sequences only. Part of the clones is absent; in the studies checked, under half of the shortfall reflects unresolved V genes, and no reason is known for the rest. D and trimming were read from the DNA, whereas the V and J calls and clone size are those reported in that table. In this sample the table shows 30,000 to 40,000 clones, 65% to 90% of which occur a single time. The ten largest clones take up approximately 15% of the sample.

Sequencing was performed on peripheral blood. The sequence came from a woman aged 55-70 years with active COVID-19. The chain uses TRBV7-3 and TRBJ2-3; a stretch of 8 junction bases matches TRBD1. In nucleotide form, the sequence is TGTGCCAGCAGCTTTCCAGGGGGCATCGCAGATACGCAGTATTTT. Protein translation: CASSFPGGIADTQYF.